A selection of T cell receptor beta chains follows, all from one sample in a study of cytomegalovirus exposure and HLA in healthy donors. Clones were sequenced by immunoSEQ multiplex PCR, and TCRdb holds only the in-frame ones, with some missing. The sample comprises 100,000 to 120,000 clones, approximately 84% of which are singletons, and 1.5% to 2% rests with the top ten. Sequenced material: PBMCs. The receptors were gathered from a man between 35 and 55 years old in good health and CMV-seronegative. The CDR3 runs from the conserved cysteine through the conserved F or W. D genes are given only for firm matches. The size entry is marked missing in some rows and otherwise reads once, few, many or a size class.

TRBV5-1	NA	NA	TRBJ2-2	TGCGCCAGCAGCTTGCGGGTCGGGGCGAACACCGGGGAGCTGTTTTTT	CASSLRVGANTGELFF
TRBV15	NA	NA	TRBJ2-1	TGTGCCACCAAAGACGGTACGGGATTTGATGAGCAGTTCTTC	CATKDGTGFDEQFF
TRBV7-6	TRBD2	NA	TRBJ2-7	TGTGCCAGCAGCCCCGGCCCCGGGACTAGCGGGGGGGCTAACACCTACGAGCAGTACTTC	CASSPGPGTSGGANTYEQYF
TRBV19	NA	NA	TRBJ1-1	TGTGCCAGTAGTGGGGCTAATCAGGGAAGACCTGAAGCTTTCTTT	CASSGANQGRPEAFF
TRBV7-8	NA	NA	TRBJ1-2	TGTGCCAGCAGCTTAGCGCTCGGGGGACTCTATGGCTACACCTTC	CASSLALGGLYGYTF
TRBV27	NA	once	TRBJ1-6	TGTGCCAGCACCCCTGGTGCGCATTCACCCCTCCACTTT	CASTPGAHSPLHF
TRBV7-9	TRBD1	NA	TRBJ1-2	TGTGCCAGCAGCTTAGGAAACCTGGACAGGACCTATGGCTACACCTTC	CASSLGNLDRTYGYTF
TRBV13	TRBD1	NA	TRBJ1-1	TGTGCCAGCAGCCCTGGACAGGGGAGGGACACTGAAGCTTTCTTT	CASSPGQGRDTEAFF
TRBV7-9	NA	NA	TRBJ1-4	TGTGCCAGCAGCTTAGGTCAACAGGGAAATGAAAAACTGTTTTTT	CASSLGQQGNEKLFF
TRBV28	TRBD1	NA	TRBJ1-1	TGTGCCAGCAGCCGTACAGGGGGGAACACTGAAGCTTTCTTT	CASSRTGGNTEAFF
TRBV28	TRBD1	NA	TRBJ1-6	TGTGCCAGCATCCCACAGGGGATTCATTCACCCCTCCACTTT	CASIPQGIHSPLHF
TRBV4-2	TRBD2	NA	TRBJ2-1	TGTGCCAGCAGCCAAGGGCTAGCGGGGGCCCGCGACAATGAGCAGTTCTTC	CASSQGLAGARDNEQFF
TRBV9	NA	NA	TRBJ2-2	TGTGCCAGCAGCGTAGTGGCCACCGGGGAGCTGTTTTTT	CASSVVATGELFF
TRBV5-1	NA	NA	TRBJ1-2	TGCGCCAGCAGCCAGGGGAACTATGGCTACACCTTC	CASSQGNYGYTF
TRBV5-1	NA	few	TRBJ1-1	TGCGCCAGCAGCTTAGGGGGGAACACTGAAGCTTTCTTT	CASSLGGNTEAFF
TRBV2	TRBD1	NA	TRBJ1-2	TGTGCCAGCACCCGAGGACAGGCCAATGGCTACACCTTC	CASTRGQANGYTF
TRBV9	TRBD2	NA	TRBJ2-5	TGTGCCAGCAGCGTAGGAAGTGGGGGGGGACAAGAGACCCAGTACTTC	CASSVGSGGGQETQYF
TRBV7-2	NA	NA	TRBJ2-7	TGTGCCAGTCAGGACAGCTCCTACGAGCAGTACTTC	CASQDSSYEQYF
TRBV5-1	NA	NA	TRBJ2-5	TGCGCCAGCAGCTTGGATTCTGCGCAGCGAGAGACCCAGTACTTC	CASSLDSAQRETQYF
TRBV15	NA	NA	TRBJ1-1	TGTGCCACCAGCAGAGATATACAGGGGAACACTGAAGCTTTCTTT	CATSRDIQGNTEAFF
TRBV19	NA	NA	TRBJ1-2	TGTGCCAGTAGTGACAGATATGGCTACACCTTC	CASSDRYGYTF
TRBV19	TRBD1	NA	TRBJ2-7	TGTGCCAGTAGTCTTACGACAGGGGGCCGGACCTACGAGCAGTACTTC	CASSLTTGGRTYEQYF
TRBV7-9	TRBD2	once	TRBJ2-2	TGTGCCAGCAGCTCTCCCTCGGGACTAACCACCGGGGAGCTGTTTTTT	CASSSPSGLTTGELFF
TRBV6-1	NA	NA	TRBJ2-2	TGTGCCATCACGGAGACTGTGAACACCGGGGAGCTGTTTTTT	CAITETVNTGELFF